Below, one TCR beta chain is given with its context. This CDR3 spans 15 amino acids. The V end was cut by 0 bases, the J end by 3 bases, with 9 bases between. The germline V gene encodes CDR1 LNHNV and CDR2 YYDKDF (reference sequence). This specimen belongs to a study of blood T cell repertoires in COVID-19. The authors' processing: Reference gene primer amplification gave estimated nucleated cell counts. The assay was immunoSEQ multiplex PCR, and TCRdb's table has in-frame clones only and misses some. D and trimming come from the DNA, and the V and J calls and clone size come from that table. The sample has roughly 41,000 clones, 70% to 90% seen once; the top ten hold roughly 4.3%.

The chain uses TRBV15 and TRBJ1-5; D might be TRBD1 (5 bases). The clonotype was recovered from a man aged 55-75 years with acute or convalescent COVID-19. Sequences were obtained from peripheral blood. The CDR3 DNA reads TGTGCCACCAGCAGAGATAAGGGGTACAATCAGCCCCAGCATTTT. This encodes CATSRDKGYNQPQHF.